The 25 T cell receptor beta chains below come from one sample, sequenced in a study of T cells after yellow fever vaccination. TCRdb redid the calling of the 5' RACE reads with MiXCR, one entry per CDR3 protein. This sample carries a few hundred thousand distinct CDR3 sequences, more than 3% of them seen once, and the ten largest clones take about 25%. The sequencing here drew on PBMCs, taken on the day of the yellow fever booster vaccination. Source of these receptors: a man aged 18 to 30 who received the YFV17D yellow fever vaccine.

This clonotype was picked up many times. The chain combines TRBV10-3 with TRBJ1-1; unclear D gene. Trimming shortened V by 8 bases and J by 0 bases, and 16 bases separated the two germline ends. Germline values: CDR1 ENHRY, CDR2 SYGVKD. The CDR3 totals 15 residues. This CDR3 is CAIASPRDMNTEAFF. CDR3 DNA sequence: TGTGCCATCGCCTCCCCCAGAGACATGAACACTGAAGCTTTCTTT.

The rearrangement uses TRBV4-1 and TRBJ2-3; D unclear. This CDR3 has 13 residues. Per the germline V gene, CDR1 is MGHRA and CDR2 is YSYEKL. V lost 0 bases and J lost 10, with 11 bases in between. The CDR3 sequence is CASSQDVGGSQYF. CDR3 bases: TGCGCCAGCAGCCAAGATGTTGGTGGGTCGCAGTATTTT.

This clonotype was counted at least ten times. The genes are TRBV29-1 and TRBJ2-1; tentatively, D is TRBD1 (6 bases). There are 14 residues in the CDR3. The ends were cut back, 6 bases at V and 10 bases at J, with 22 bases in the middle. The V gene's germline CDR1 is SQVTM and CDR2 ANQGSEA. CDR3 in amino acids: CSVRKETGPAEQFF. DNA of the CDR3: TGCAGCGTCCGAAAAGAGACAGGACCGGCGGAGCAGTTCTTC.

This clonotype was detected only a few times. V is TRBV20-1 and J is TRBJ1-5; D gene uncertain. The CDR3 runs to 12 residues. Germline V gives CDR1 DFQATT, CDR2 SNEGSKA (reference sequence). The ends were cut back, 2 bases at V and 4 bases at J, with 6 bases in the middle. In DNA, the CDR3 is TGCAGTGCTAGATACGGGAATCAGCCCCAGCATTTT. It is translated as CSARYGNQPQHF.

This chain links TRBV30 with TRBJ2-7; D is unclear. Per the germline V gene, CDR1 is GTSNPN and CDR2 is SVGIG (reference sequence). Trimming cost V 0 bases and J 4 bases, with 4 bases left between them. This CDR3 has 11 residues. CDR3 DNA: TGTGCCTGGAGTGTAAATTACGAGCAGTACTTC. Protein: CAWSVNYEQYF.

In its sample, this clonotype was seen many times. V and J are TRBV7-8 and TRBJ1-1; D is uncertain. Germline V lookup: CDR1 SGHVS, CDR2 FQNEAQ. V gave up 1 base and J gave up 3 bases, with 6 bases separating them. The CDR3 has 13 amino acids. The CDR3 nucleotides are TGTGCCAGCAGCTTAGGTCCCCACACTGAAGCTTTCTTT. This gives the protein CASSLGPHTEAFF.

This clonotype has a count of ten or more. The CDR3 loop is CASSLKASFQTTGELFF. The CDR3 region has the DNA TGTGCCAGCAGCTTAAAAGCGTCCTTCCAAACTACCGGGGAGCTGTTTTTT. The chain uses TRBV7-2 and TRBJ2-2, with D unclear. The CDR3 consists of 17 residues. Trimming took 2 bases from V and 5 from J, leaving 18 bases between them. Germline lookup yields CDR1 SGHTA and CDR2 FQGNSA.

Many counts were recorded for this clonotype. V usage is TRBV6-4 and J usage is TRBJ2-2; perhaps D is TRBD1 or TRBD2 (5 bases each). The CDR3 covers 14 residues. V lost 2 bases to trimming and J lost 3 bases, with 7 bases between them. Germline CDR1 MRHNA, CDR2 SNTAGT. As DNA, the CDR3 is TGTGCCAGCAGTGACAGGGGAGACACCGGGGAGCTGTTTTTT. Translating it yields CASSDRGDTGELFF.

This clonotype was observed many times. V and J are TRBV12-3 or TRBV12-4 and TRBJ1-5; D unresolved. The germline V and J ends were trimmed by 6 bases and 7 bases, with 13 bases remaining between them. The CDR3 loop spans 13 amino acids. The CDR3 is CASSFEENQPQHF. In DNA, the CDR3 is TGTGCCAGCAGCTTCGAGGAGAACCAGCCCCAGCATTTT.

The chain has TRBV9 and TRBJ2-5, with 14 bases lining up with TRBD2. CDR1 is SGDLS, CDR2 YYNGEE, per germline. This CDR3 is 17 amino acids long. J gave up 1 base and V 0 bases, and 2 bases lay outside the gene matches. CDR3 in amino acids: CASSVGGTSGGQETQYF. CDR3 nucleotides: TGTGCCAGCAGCGTAGGAGGGACTAGCGGGGGCCAAGAGACCCAGTACTTC.

This clonotype was picked up many times. V usage is TRBV5-1 and J usage is TRBJ2-5; D gene ambiguous. The V and J ends lost 1 base and 1 base respectively, with 8 bases between them. Germline V gives CDR1 SGHRS, CDR2 YFSETQ. The CDR3 covers 14 residues. The CDR3 sequence is CASSLYVGQETQYF. As DNA, the CDR3 is TGCGCCAGCAGCTTGTATGTGGGCCAAGAGACCCAGTACTTC.

This clonotype was observed at least ten times. The rearrangement links TRBV7-2 to TRBJ2-1; TRBD2 matches at 9 bases. In germline, CDR1 is SGHTA, CDR2 FQGNSA. The CDR3 covers 18 residues. V lost 5 bases to trimming and J lost 7 bases; unmatched junction nucleotides: 18. The CDR3 protein is CASSAPSLAGSASNEQFF. The CDR3 DNA sequence: TGTGCCAGCAGCGCCCCTTCCCTAGCGGGGAGTGCGTCGAATGAGCAGTTCTTC.

This clonotype was detected many times. V gene TRBV7-8 combines with J gene TRBJ1-6; D is possibly TRBD1 (6 bases). This CDR3 comprises 15 residues. V shed 1 base and J shed 9 bases, with 13 bases lying between them. Germline V gene data show CDR1 as SGHVS and CDR2 as FQNEAQ. The CDR3 is CASSLDRLGASPLHF. DNA for the CDR3: TGTGCCAGCAGCTTAGACCGGCTGGGGGCTTCACCCCTCCACTTT. Complete variable domain (other parts from reference TRBV7-8 and TRBJ1-6): GAGVSQSPRYKVAKRGQDVALRCDPISGHVSLFWYQQALGQGPEFLTYFQNEAQLDKSGLPSDRFFAERPEGSVSTLKIQRTQQEDSAVYLCASSLDRLGASPLHFGNGTRLTVT.

This clonotype occurred many times. The V gene is TRBV24-1, the J gene TRBJ2-5, with 8 bases aligning to TRBD1. The ends lost 5 bases at V and 2 bases at J; junction bases unmatched: 3. This CDR3 comprises 14 residues. The germline CDR1 and CDR2 sequences are KGHDR and SFDVKD. The CDR3 loop is CATSVGTGQETQYF. The CDR3 DNA is TGTGCCACCAGTGTCGGGACAGGACAAGAGACCCAGTACTTC.

This clonotype occurred a few times. The CDR3 sequence is CASSLAGTNYEQYF. The DNA of the CDR3 is TGCGCCAGCAGCTTGGCCGGAACGAATTACGAGCAGTACTTC. V usage is TRBV5-1 and J usage is TRBJ2-7; D call uncertain. From germline, CDR1 is SGHRS and CDR2 YFSETQ. The V and J ends lost 0 bases and 4 bases respectively, with 11 bases between them. CDR3 length: 14 amino acids.

This clonotype was counted ten times or more. The chain combines TRBV5-1 with TRBJ2-1; the D call may be TRBD1 or TRBD2 (6 bases each). CDR3 length equals 14 residues. CDR1 SGHRS and CDR2 YFSETQ come from the germline V gene. The ends were cut back, 1 base at V and 7 bases at J, with 12 bases in the middle. CDR3 bases: TGCGCCAGCAGCTTGACGGGGGCCGGGAATGAGCAGTTCTTC. Translation gives CASSLTGAGNEQFF. The full variable domain, its missing parts supplied by reference TRBV5-1 and TRBJ2-1, is KAGVTQTPRYLIKTRGQQVTLSCSPISGHRSVSWYQQTPGQGLQFLFEYFSETQRNKGNFPGRFSGRQFSNSRSEMNVSTLELGDSALYLCASSLTGAGNEQFFGPGTRLTVL.

This clonotype was detected many times. The genes are TRBV7-6 and TRBJ2-2, with TRBD2 identical over 11 bases. The CDR3 spans 15 residues. The germline CDR1 and CDR2 sequences are SGHVS and FNYEAQ. The V and J ends lost 8 bases and 7 bases, in that order; junction bases with no gene match: 9. This CDR3 reads CASAPPSGGNGELFF. The CDR3 DNA reads as TGTGCCAGCGCCCCCCCTAGCGGGGGGAACGGGGAGCTGTTTTTT.

The rearrangement links TRBV5-6 to TRBJ2-2, with 9 bases matching TRBD1. This CDR3 spans 17 amino acids. V trimming: 4 bases; J trimming: 1 base; junction bases outside the gene matches: 8. Germline V gives CDR1 SGHDT, CDR2 YYEEEE. The DNA of the CDR3 is TGTGCCAGCAGCGGGACAGGGATTATACTGAACACCGGGGAGCTGTTTTTT. It is translated as CASSGTGIILNTGELFF.

In this sample, this clonotype turned up a few times. The junction differs from germline at one of its ends, possibly a read error. The chain couples TRBV23-1 to TRBJ2-1; TRBD2 matches 9 bases. TRBV23-1 falls under the ORF class, with uncertain function. The CDR3 is 10 residues long. In DNA, the CDR3 is TGCGCCAGCTCCAGGACTAGCGCGAGCTTC. As protein: CASSRTSASF.

This clonotype was detected many times. The CDR3 nucleotides are TGCGCCAGCAGCCAGCGACAGGGAAGCACCGGGGAGCTGTTTTTT. It specifies CASSQRQGSTGELFF. J is TRBJ2-2 and V is TRBV4-1; 7 nucleotides line up with TRBD1. Germline V gene lookup returns CDR1 MGHRA and CDR2 YSYEKL. The CDR3 has 15 residues. V lost 3 bases to trimming and J lost 4 bases; unmatched junction nucleotides: 5.

The table lists this clonotype with many counts. The J gene is TRBJ2-2, the V gene TRBV5-5; D might be TRBD1 (6 bases). The CDR3 is 15 amino acids. Germline V CDR1 and CDR2: SGHKS, YYEKEE (reference sequence). Trimming stripped 4 bases from V and 4 bases from J, with 14 bases between. The DNA for the CDR3 is TGTGCCAGCAGCGGGATACAGGGATTCACCGGGGAGCTGTTTTTT. Its protein is CASSGIQGFTGELFF.

The sample holds a few counts of this clonotype. This chain connects TRBV3-1 to TRBJ2-5; D remains ambiguous. The V gene's germline CDR1 is LGHDT and CDR2 YNNKEL (reference sequence). The CDR3 has 17 residues. The ends were cut back, 4 bases at V and 5 bases at J, with 23 bases in the middle. CDR3 coding DNA: TGTGCCAGCAGCCCAAACCCTGGGCAGTCCCACCGCGAGACCCAGTACTTC. Encoded protein: CASSPNPGQSHRETQYF.

This clonotype has a count of ten or more. The chain is built from TRBV5-1 and TRBJ2-5, with D possibly matching TRBD1 (6 bases). The V end was cut by 1 base, the J end by 3 bases, with 7 bases between. Germline V lookup: CDR1 SGHRS, CDR2 YFSETQ. CDR3 length equals 13 residues. The CDR3 region is CASSLRQEETQYF. In nucleotides, the CDR3 is TGCGCCAGCAGCTTGCGACAGGAAGAGACCCAGTACTTC.

This clonotype was seen at least ten times. The V call is TRBV6-6, the J call TRBJ2-3; D is unclear. The V gene's germline CDR1 is MNHNY and CDR2 SVGAGI (reference sequence). The V and J ends lost 5 bases and 6 bases respectively, with 9 bases between them. The CDR3 length is 12 residues. CDR3 in DNA: TGTGCCAGCAGTCCGAGCGAGGATACGCAGTATTTT. Protein product: CASSPSEDTQYF.

This clonotype appeared many times. The chain links TRBV7-2 to TRBJ2-4; D may correspond to TRBD1 or TRBD2 (6 bases each). From germline, CDR1 is SGHTA and CDR2 FQGNSA. The CDR3 runs 14 residues. Deletions cut 3 bases from V and 9 bases from J, with 15 bases between. CDR3 sequence (DNA): TGTGCCAGCAGCTTCGGGACTGGGGGGCTCATTCAGTACTTC. This encodes CASSFGTGGLIQYF.